One T cell receptor (beta chain) is described in this entry. Only in-frame clones appear in the TCRdb table, and some are missing; sequencing was by immunoSEQ multiplex PCR. Of 110,000 to 150,000 clones listed, 80% to 95% were seen once; the top ten hold over 1.5%. This specimen belongs to a study of T cell responses to AZD1222 COVID-19 vaccine. Overall study context: Second-dose schedules of about 4 or about 12 weeks were combined.

This CDR3 is 12 amino acids long. V was shortened by 7 bases and J by 10 bases, with 13 bases between the two germline ends. The germline V gene has CDR1 MNHEY and CDR2 SVGAGI. The chain joins TRBV6-5 to TRBJ1-4; possibly TRBD1 for D (5 bases). This TCR came from an adult in good health. The sequenced sample was peripheral blood, obtained on day 0 of AZD1222 vaccination. CDR3 bases: TGTGCCAGCACGGGCCCGGGGGGAAAACTGTTTTTT. This codes for CASTGPGGKLFF.